Shown below are 11 T cell receptor beta chains from a single sample sequenced in a study of cytomegalovirus exposure and HLA in healthy donors. Some clones are missing from TCRdb's copy, which holds only in-frame ones; the method was immunoSEQ multiplex PCR. Among about 66,000 clones listed, 90% to 97% were seen once. The material sequenced was PBMCs. The receptors originated from a man between 18 and 35 years old in good health and CMV-seronegative.

The chain couples TRBV10-1 to TRBJ2-1; D is possibly TRBD1 (5 bases). The CDR3 contains 14 residues. V lost 0 bases and J lost 9, with 12 bases in between. Germline V CDR1 and CDR2: WNHNN, SYGVQD (reference sequence). CDR3 protein: CASSESGPLSEQFF. For the CDR3, the DNA is TGCGCCAGCAGTGAGTCGGGGCCCCTGAGTGAGCAGTTCTTC.

This clone was observed once. The chain links TRBV27 to TRBJ2-7; a possible D gene is TRBD1 (6 bases). Germline V gene data show CDR1 as MNHEY and CDR2 as SMNVEV (reference sequence). Trimming left V 2 bases short and J 0 bases short, with 14 bases between. This CDR3 is 16 amino acids long. DNA of the CDR3: TGTGCCAGCAGTTTACTCCCGACAGGATCCTCCTACGAGCAGTACTTC. Encoded protein: CASSLLPTGSSYEQYF.

The genes are TRBV9 and TRBJ2-3; D is ambiguous. CDR3 length: 14 amino acids. V was pared by 3 bases and J by 1 base, with 9 bases between. CDR1 is SGDLS, CDR2 YYNGEE, per germline. The CDR3 here is CASSGRSGTDTQYF. Written as DNA, the CDR3 is TGTGCCAGCAGCGGACGGAGCGGCACAGATACGCAGTATTTT.

The chain couples TRBV5-1 to TRBJ2-3; 8 positions agree with TRBD2. After removal of 2 bases from V and 3 bases from J, the junction contained 5 bases not matched to a gene. The CDR3 has 15 amino acids. CDR1 and CDR2 from the germline V gene are SGHRS and YFSETQ. The CDR3 sequence is CASSFVAGGTDTQYF. The CDR3 nucleotides are TGCGCCAGCAGCTTCGTCGCGGGAGGAACAGATACGCAGTATTTT.

The J gene is TRBJ2-3, the V gene TRBV19; the match to TRBD2 covers 9 bases. V shed 3 bases and J 2 bases; nucleotides not matched to a gene: 6. This CDR3 has 16 residues. Germline CDR1 reads LNHDA; CDR2 reads SQIVND (reference sequence). The CDR3 bases are TGTGCCAGTAGTATGGGGCTAGCGGGGTACACAGATACGCAGTATTTT. It translates to CASSMGLAGYTDTQYF.

The chain is built from TRBV29-1 and TRBJ2-1; no clear D. Germline V gene sequence: CDR1 SQVTM, CDR2 ANQGSEA. CDR3 size: 13 residues. Trimming pared 3 bases from V and 4 bases from J, leaving 10 bases between. CDR3 sequence: CSVDGHSYNEQFF. CDR3 sequence (DNA): TGCAGCGTTGACGGTCACAGTTACAATGAGCAGTTCTTC.

This clone turned up a few times. The gene calls are TRBV5-6 and TRBJ1-3; no clear D gene. The V gene lost 4 bases and the J gene lost 2 bases, with 13 bases spanning the gap. Germline assignment: CDR1 SGHDT and CDR2 YYEEEE. CDR3 length equals 15 residues. This CDR3 reads CASSRVERAGNTIYF. DNA of the CDR3: TGTGCCAGCAGCCGGGTAGAGCGGGCTGGAAACACCATATATTTT.

CDR3 DNA sequence: TGTGCCAGCAAACAAATAGCGCTACCCTACGAGCAGTACTTC. Translation: CASKQIALPYEQYF. This chain joins TRBV6-5 and TRBJ2-7, with a possible D match to TRBD2 (5 bases). The V end lost 7 bases, the J end lost 2 bases, and 15 bases lay between the germline ends. The germline V gene encodes CDR1 MNHEY and CDR2 SVGAGI. The CDR3 contains 14 residues.

This chain links TRBV28 with TRBJ1-2; no reliable D call. Germline V lookup: CDR1 MDHEN, CDR2 SYDVKM. V was trimmed by 5 bases and J by 4 bases, leaving 14 bases between them. The length of the CDR3 is 14 residues. The CDR3 DNA sequence: TGTGCCAGCAGTCCTTCCCAGGAATTCTATGGCTACACCTTC. Amino acid sequence: CASSPSQEFYGYTF.

The chain links TRBV27 to TRBJ2-7; D uncertain. The CDR3 loop spans 13 amino acids. Germline V lookup: CDR1 MNHEY, CDR2 SMNVEV (reference sequence). V gave up 3 bases and J gave up 3 bases, with 9 bases separating them. The DNA of the CDR3 is TGTGCCAGCAGTTTCTCTAATCACTACGAGCAGTACTTC. Its protein is CASSFSNHYEQYF.

The chain couples TRBV2 to TRBJ2-1; TRBD2 matches at 7 bases. The V segment lost 4 bases and the J segment 5 bases; nucleotides outside the gene matches: 8. CDR1 is SNHLY, CDR2 FYNNEI, per germline. This CDR3 comprises 15 residues. In DNA, the CDR3 is TGTGCCAGCAGTGGAAATACCGGGACTAACAATGAGCAGTTCTTC. This codes for CASSGNTGTNNEQFF.